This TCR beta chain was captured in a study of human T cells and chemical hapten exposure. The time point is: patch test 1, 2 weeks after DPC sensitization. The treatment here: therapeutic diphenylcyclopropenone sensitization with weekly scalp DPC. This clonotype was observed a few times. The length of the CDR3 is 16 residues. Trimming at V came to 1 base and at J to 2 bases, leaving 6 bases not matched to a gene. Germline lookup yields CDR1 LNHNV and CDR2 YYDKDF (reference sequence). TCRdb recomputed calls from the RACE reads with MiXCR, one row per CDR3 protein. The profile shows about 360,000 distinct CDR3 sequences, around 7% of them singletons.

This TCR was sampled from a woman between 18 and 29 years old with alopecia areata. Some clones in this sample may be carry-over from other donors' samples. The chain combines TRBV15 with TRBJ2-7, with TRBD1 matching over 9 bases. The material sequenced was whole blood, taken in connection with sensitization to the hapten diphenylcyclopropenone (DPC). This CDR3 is CATSRAVGTGTYEQYF. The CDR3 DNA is TGTGCCACCAGCAGAGCTGTTGGGACAGGGACCTACGAGCAGTACTTC.